This T cell receptor (beta chain) was profiled in a study of CD8 T cells in ankylosing spondylitis. Study outcomes and limitations: A TCR beta motif made of fewer than ten highly homologous variants seemed typical of ankylosing spondylitis blood.

Trimming took 6 bases from V and 5 from J; bases not matched to a gene: 7. The CDR3 has 13 residues. Germline CDR1 DFQATT, CDR2 SNEGSKA (reference sequence). This clonotype was detected a few times. Its antigen is unidentified. TCRdb redid the calling of the 5' RACE reads with MiXCR, one entry per CDR3 protein. The sample includes 150,000 to 200,000 distinct CDR3 sequences, 10% to 15% of them seen just once. The genes are TRBV20-1 and TRBJ2-7, with TRBD2 matching 10 bases. The material sequenced was blood, either unsorted or a sorted T cell fraction (not recorded which). The receptor comes from a female donor with ankylosing spondylitis or in good health (not recorded which). This CDR3 reads CSARTSGINEQYF. DNA for the CDR3: TGCAGTGCCAGGACTAGCGGCATCAACGAGCAGTACTTC.